The 6 T cell receptor beta chains below all came from one sample that was sequenced in a study of T cell changes during pregnancy in multiple sclerosis. The method was immunoSEQ multiplex PCR; TCRdb's version includes in-frame clones alone and lacks a portion of them. Seen here are about 71,000 clones, about 91% observed once, and the top ten hold about 5.8%. This material consisted of CD8+ T cells from peripheral blood mononuclear cells, taken before pregnancy. These receptors were collected from a female donor with multiple sclerosis, enrolled in a pregnancy study.

In its sample, this clone was seen a few times. The chain has TRBV27 and TRBJ1-2, with 7 bases identical to TRBD1. Per germline, CDR1 MNHEY and CDR2 SMNVEV (reference sequence). The CDR3 extends over 13 amino acids. The trim removed 5 bases at V and 6 bases at J, leaving 6 bases unmatched. This chain's CDR3 is CASSVTGVDGYTF. CDR3 DNA sequence: TGTGCCAGCAGTGTAACAGGGGTAGATGGCTACACCTTC.

V and J are TRBV27 and TRBJ1-1; TRBD1 might be the D (6 bases). CDR3 length: 14 amino acids. Germline V gene data show CDR1 as MNHEY and CDR2 as SMNVEV (reference sequence). Trimming stripped 5 bases from V and 6 bases from J, with 16 bases between. CDR3 DNA: TGTGCCAGCAGTCCCGGTACCGGGACACCTGAAGCTTTCTTT. Residues: CASSPGTGTPEAFF.

This clone was recorded once. The rearrangement uses TRBV30 and TRBJ2-7, with D tentatively TRBD1 (5 bases). The germline gives CDR1 GTSNPN, CDR2 SVGIG (reference sequence). V lost 5 bases to trimming and J lost 2 bases, with 13 bases between them. This CDR3 has 13 amino acids. CDR3: CAWGQGVAYEQYF. CDR3 DNA sequence: TGTGCCTGGGGACAAGGGGTCGCCTACGAGCAGTACTTC.

Note on this clone: This sample includes further DNA sequences coding for the same CDR3. V is TRBV6-5 and J is TRBJ2-2; tentative D call: TRBD1 (6 bases). The CDR3 covers 15 residues. Germline V gene data show CDR1 as MNHEY and CDR2 as SVGAGI. Trimming took off 7 bases at V and 3 bases at J, with 15 bases between the two ends. CDR3 residues: CASTTGQGYTGELFF. CDR3 in DNA: TGTGCCAGCACCACGGGTCAGGGGTACACCGGGGAGCTGTTTTTT.

The gene calls are TRBV4-1 and TRBJ2-1, with 11 bases that match TRBD2. The CDR3 runs to 17 residues. Germline V gene lookup returns CDR1 MGHRA and CDR2 YSYEKL. V lost 0 bases to trimming and J lost 4 bases; unmatched junction nucleotides: 5. CDR3 residues: CASSQEGLAGGYNEQFF. The CDR3 nucleotides are TGCGCCAGCAGCCAAGAAGGTCTAGCGGGGGGATACAATGAGCAGTTCTTC.

The chain recombines TRBV21-1 with TRBJ2-7; no check of the table's D call, TRBD2, against the DNA was made. TRBV21-1 is a pseudogene segment. The CDR3 runs to 15 residues. CDR3 residues: CASSKGRGGIYEQYF. The CDR3 bases are TGTGCCAGCAGCAAAGGGCGGGGGGGCATCTACGAGCAGTACTTC.